Listed below are T cell receptor beta chains from one sample, sequenced in a study of cytomegalovirus exposure and HLA in healthy donors. Profiling relied on immunoSEQ multiplex PCR, and the TCRdb table lists in-frame clones only, not all of them. This sample has 180,000 or so clones, with approximately 80% found just once. Sequencing was done on a sample of PBMCs. The source of these receptors is a girl between 10 and 17 years old in good health and CMV-seropositive. CDR3s include the opening cysteine and the closing phenylalanine or tryptophan. Fields, in order: D gene, clone size, V gene, J gene, CDR3 protein, CDR3 DNA. A D gene is named only where the DNA matches it firmly. The size entry is marked missing in some rows and otherwise reads once, few, many or a size class.

>NA|NA|TRBV5-6|TRBJ2-3
CASSPPGSGSSTDTQYF
TGTGCCAGCAGCCCCCCGGGTAGCGGATCTAGCACAGATACGCAGTATTTT
>TRBD2|NA|TRBV10-3|TRBJ2-7
CAISDRLAGDGEQYF
TGTGCCATCAGTGACCGACTAGCGGGAGATGGTGAGCAGTACTTC
>NA|NA|TRBV5-1|TRBJ1-2
CASSLSGSHGGTF
TGCGCCAGCAGCTTGAGCGGCAGTCACGGGGGCACCTTC
>NA|NA|TRBV9|TRBJ2-3
CASSALGVTDTQYF
TGTGCCAGCAGCGCCCTCGGGGTAACAGATACGCAGTATTTT
>NA|NA|TRBV18|TRBJ1-2
CASSPGQPYGYTF
TGTGCCAGCTCGCCTGGACAGCCCTATGGCTACACCTTC
>NA|NA|TRBV18|TRBJ2-2
CASSPPTGTGELFF
TGTGCCAGCTCACCACCCACAGGGACCGGGGAGCTGTTTTTT
>NA|few|TRBV30|TRBJ2-1
CAWSVELEQFF
TGTGCCTGGAGTGTTGAACTTGAGCAGTTCTTC
>NA|NA|TRBV5-1|TRBJ1-1
CASSLTGKGNTEAFF
TGCGCCAGCAGCTTGACGGGGAAGGGGAACACTGAAGCTTTCTTT
>NA|NA|TRBV7-9|TRBJ1-1
CASSLQGPNTEAFF
TGTGCCAGCAGCTTACAGGGGCCGAACACTGAAGCTTTCTTT
>NA|NA|TRBV5-1|TRBJ2-1
CASSLDPGGEQFF
TGCGCCAGCAGCTTGGATCCCGGAGGCGAGCAGTTCTTC
>NA|NA|TRBV5-1|TRBJ1-1
CASSLETGTAFF
TGCGCCAGCAGCTTGGAAACAGGGACGGCTTTCTTT
>TRBD1|NA|TRBV4-3|TRBJ2-5
CASSPGTAYQETQYF
TGCGCCAGCAGCCCCGGGACAGCCTACCAAGAGACCCAGTACTTC
>NA|few|TRBV2|TRBJ1-4
CASSLYATNEKLFF
TGTGCCAGCAGTTTATATGCAACTAATGAAAAACTGTTTTTT
>TRBD1|NA|TRBV2|TRBJ2-5
CASSPDRAQETQYF
TGTGCCAGCAGTCCAGACAGGGCGCAAGAGACCCAGTACTTC
>TRBD2|NA|TRBV5-6|TRBJ2-1
CASSFGLVKFF
TGTGCCAGCAGCTTTGGACTAGTTAAGTTCTTC
>NA|NA|TRBV6-1|TRBJ1-5
CASSEQGIQPQHF
TGTGCCAGCAGTGAACAGGGGATTCAGCCCCAGCATTTT
>TRBD1|medium-sized|TRBV6-6|TRBJ1-2
CASSYDGTGDYGYTF
TGTGCCAGCAGTTATGACGGGACAGGGGATTATGGCTACACCTTC
>TRBD1|NA|TRBV5-1|TRBJ1-3
CASSYYIGQGNPGNTIYF
TGCGCCAGCAGCTACTATATAGGACAGGGCAATCCTGGAAACACCATATATTTT
>NA|NA|TRBV5-1|TRBJ2-1
CASSLEAGLYNEQFF
TGCGCCAGCAGCTTGGAGGCGGGGTTGTACAATGAGCAGTTCTTC
>NA|once|TRBV18|TRBJ1-2
CASSPAGAGVSYTF
TGTGCCAGCTCACCAGCGGGGGCAGGGGTTAGCTACACCTTC
>TRBD1|NA|TRBV4-2|TRBJ2-6
CASSQEQGGNGANVLTF
TGTGCCAGCAGCCAAGAACAGGGGGGAAATGGGGCCAACGTCCTGACTTTC
>NA|NA|TRBV14|TRBJ2-6
CASSQDRGTAGANVLTF
TGTGCCAGCAGCCAAGATAGGGGGACGGCTGGGGCCAACGTCCTGACTTTC
>NA|NA|TRBV19|TRBJ1-5
CASRGDARQPQHF
TGTGCCAGTAGAGGGGATGCTCGGCAGCCCCAGCATTTT
>NA|NA|TRBV6-4|TRBJ1-3
CASSDLRSLSPYSGNTIYF
TGTGCCAGCAGTGACTTAAGGAGCTTATCCCCATACTCTGGAAACACCATATATTTT
>TRBD2|NA|TRBV5-1|TRBJ2-1
CASSLLTSGRTFSNEQFF
TGCGCCAGCAGCTTGTTGACTAGCGGGAGGACCTTCTCCAATGAGCAGTTCTTC
>NA|NA|TRBV29-1|TRBJ2-5
CSVDTSPTRYQETQYF
TGCAGCGTTGATACCTCTCCGACAAGGTACCAAGAGACCCAGTACTTC
>TRBD1|few|TRBV5-4|TRBJ2-7
CASSLAGTELEQYF
TGTGCCAGCAGCTTGGCCGGGACAGAACTCGAGCAGTACTTC
>NA|NA|TRBV9|TRBJ2-1
CASSALGGDDNEQFF
TGTGCCAGCAGCGCTCTTGGGGGCGATGACAATGAGCAGTTCTTC
>TRBD1|NA|TRBV5-1|TRBJ2-3
CASSLATGTGYSTDTQYF
TGCGCCAGCAGCTTGGCTACCGGGACAGGGTATAGCACAGATACGCAGTATTTT
>NA|NA|TRBV18|TRBJ2-3
CASSPPERYRADTQYF
TGTGCCAGCTCACCACCGGAACGTTACCGGGCAGATACGCAGTATTTT
>TRBD2|NA|TRBV6-4|TRBJ2-3
CASSPVGIVGGPTDTQYF
TGTGCCAGCAGTCCAGTGGGTATTGTGGGAGGGCCCACAGATACGCAGTATTTT
>TRBD2|NA|TRBV27|TRBJ2-1
CASSLMTSGYNEQFF
TGTGCCAGCAGTTTAATGACTAGCGGTTACAATGAGCAGTTCTTC
>TRBD2|NA|TRBV4-1|TRBJ2-7
CASSSAGLAAYEQYF
TGCGCCAGCAGCAGTGCGGGACTAGCGGCCTACGAGCAGTACTTC
>TRBD1|NA|TRBV5-1|TRBJ2-2
CASSYGTATNTGELFF
TGCGCCAGCAGCTATGGGACAGCCACGAACACCGGGGAGCTGTTTTTT
>NA|NA|TRBV6-1|TRBJ2-1
CASSGQARAYNEQFF
TGTGCCAGCAGTGGACAGGCCCGGGCTTACAATGAGCAGTTCTTC
>NA|NA|TRBV29-1|TRBJ2-7
CSALDEIRGEQYF
TGCAGCGCCTTGGACGAAATACGGGGAGAGCAGTACTTC
>TRBD2|NA|TRBV10-2|TRBJ2-7
CASSESSGRAYEQYF
TGCGCCAGCAGTGAGTCGAGCGGGAGGGCCTACGAGCAGTACTTC
>NA|NA|TRBV7-2|TRBJ2-5
CASSRRFLDTQYF
TGTGCCAGCAGTCGTCGATTTCTAGACACCCAGTACTTC
>TRBD1|NA|TRBV25-1|TRBJ2-7
CASRDRLTYEQYF
TGTGCCAGCAGGGACAGGTTAACCTACGAGCAGTACTTC
>NA|NA|TRBV6-1|TRBJ2-7
CASSEMGRGVYEQYF
TGTGCCAGCAGTGAAATGGGGCGCGGAGTGTACGAGCAGTACTTC
>TRBD1|NA|TRBV10-3|TRBJ1-3
CAISADRGRNTIYF
TGTGCCATCAGTGCTGACAGGGGTAGAAACACCATATATTTT
>NA|NA|TRBV6-1|TRBJ1-2
CASSEPSDLYGYTF
TGTGCCAGCAGTGAACCCAGCGATCTCTATGGCTACACCTTC
>TRBD2|NA|TRBV13|TRBJ2-5
CASSLRAGAETQYF
TGTGCCAGCAGCTTAAGGGCGGGAGCAGAGACCCAGTACTTC
>NA|NA|TRBV27|TRBJ2-1
CASSLWGQGSGAYNEQFF
TGTGCCAGCAGTTTATGGGGACAAGGGTCAGGGGCCTACAATGAGCAGTTCTTC
>TRBD2|NA|TRBV19|TRBJ2-1
CASSLGLAGDGPYNEQFF
TGTGCCAGTAGTTTGGGACTAGCGGGAGATGGGCCCTACAATGAGCAGTTCTTC
>TRBD2|NA|TRBV7-9|TRBJ2-7
CASSPAGLAGTYEQYF
TGTGCCAGCAGCCCTGCCGGACTAGCGGGGACCTACGAGCAGTACTTC
>NA|NA|TRBV10-1|TRBJ1-1
CASSVQGNTEAFF
TGCGCCAGCAGTGTACAGGGGAACACTGAAGCTTTCTTT
>NA|NA|TRBV5-6|TRBJ2-7
CASSPGKGGSYEQYF
TGTGCCAGCAGCCCCGGGAAAGGGGGCTCCTACGAGCAGTACTTC
>TRBD1|NA|TRBV10-3|TRBJ2-7
CAISEFDRDYEQYF
TGTGCCATCAGTGAATTCGACAGGGACTACGAGCAGTACTTC
>NA|NA|TRBV30|TRBJ1-5
CAWSPRSNQPQHF
TGTGCCTGGAGTCCCAGAAGCAATCAGCCCCAGCATTTT
>NA|NA|TRBV21-1|TRBJ1-2
CASSQGRVDGYTF
TGTGCCAGCAGCCAGGGGCGGGTTGATGGCTACACCTTC
>TRBD2|NA|TRBV6-5|TRBJ2-2
CASRAGRLTGELFF
TGTGCCAGCAGAGCGGGGAGACTAACCGGGGAGCTGTTTTTT
>NA|NA|TRBV5-1|TRBJ2-2
CASSLSYRPGELFF
TGCGCCAGCAGCTTAAGCTATCGCCCCGGGGAGCTGTTTTTT
>NA|NA|TRBV2|TRBJ2-7
CASSPWRDRTYEQYF
TGTGCCAGCAGCCCCTGGCGGGACAGAACCTACGAGCAGTACTTC
>NA|NA|TRBV5-8|TRBJ2-3
CASSFRGTDTQYF
TGTGCCAGCAGTTTTCGGGGGACAGATACGCAGTATTTT
>TRBD2|once|TRBV5-5|TRBJ2-5
CASSLTSGRREETQYF
TGTGCCAGCAGCTTGACAAGCGGGAGGCGAGAAGAGACCCAGTACTTC
>NA|NA|TRBV6-1|TRBJ2-5
CASSEGARGGTQYF
TGTGCCAGCAGTGAAGGGGCTAGGGGGGGGACCCAGTACTTC